The TCR beta chain under discussion was sequenced for a study of graft-versus-host responses after intestinal transplantation. Study outcomes and limitations: Detected in recipient marrow were GvH clones, some of which were first observed in ileum or blood.

The CDR3 is made up of 12 amino acids. CDR1 is SGHNT and CDR2 is YYREEE in the germline V gene (reference sequence). V lost 3 bases and J 4 bases, leaving 8 bases between the germline ends. Generated by immunoSEQ multiplex PCR, the TCRdb table keeps only in-frame clones and is missing some. Here the sample spans 150,000 or so clones, 85% to 95% being singletons. In regard to this clone: Its matching antigen is unknown.

The starting material was unstimulated CD4+ T cells sorted from spleen or lymph node cells, obtained before intestinal transplant. This TCR came from a human donor who received an intestinal transplant. V usage is TRBV5-4 and J usage is TRBJ2-7; weak D call: TRBD2 (5 bases). CDR3 nucleotides: TGTGCCAGCAGCTCAAGCGGATACGAGCAGTACTTC. Protein: CASSSSGYEQYF.